Listed below are T cell receptor beta chains from one sample, sequenced in a study of Graves' ophthalmopathy and Graves' hyperthyroidism. TCRdb used MiXCR to reprocess the multiplex PCR reads, holding one entry per CDR3 protein. In the table there are 350,000 to 400,000 distinct CDR3 sequences, around 20% of which are singletons. Sequencing was carried out using peripheral blood. These receptors were taken from a young woman with Graves' ophthalmopathy. Each CDR3 is given with its conserved first and last residue. D genes are given only for firm matches. Not all rows give a size; the values are once, few, many and, for expanded clones, a class.

J,D,size,V,DNA,CDR3
TRBJ1-2,TRBD1,many,TRBV12-3/TRBV12-4,TGTGCCAGCGAAACAGGGGGCCGTGGCTACACCTTC,CASETGGRGYTF
TRBJ1-2,NA,many,TRBV29-1,TGCAGCGTTGGGGGAGGGCTCTATGGCTACACCTTC,CSVGGGLYGYTF
TRBJ1-2,NA,many,TRBV9,TGTGCCAGCAGCGTAAGTGAGGGGAACTATGGCTACACCTTC,CASSVSEGNYGYTF
TRBJ2-5,TRBD2,NA,TRBV7-2,TGTGCCAGCAGCGCGGGACTAGCGGGGAAAGAGACCCAGTACTTC,CASSAGLAGKETQYF
TRBJ1-5,NA,many,TRBV28,TGTGCCAGCAGTTTAACCAGGACGGGCAATCAGCCCCAGCATTTT,CASSLTRTGNQPQHF
TRBJ1-1,NA,many,TRBV4-3,TGCGCCAGCAGCCAAGATCTGCCCCGTTCAGGCACTGAAGCTTTCTTT,CASSQDLPRSGTEAFF
TRBJ1-1,NA,once,TRBV6-1,TGTGCCATCCGCTCGGGGGGGGCCACTGAAGCTTTCTTT,CAIRSGGATEAFF
TRBJ1-2,NA,many,TRBV28,TGTGCCAGTCTCCGGGGGGCTTATGGCTACACCTTC,CASLRGAYGYTF
TRBJ1-3,NA,many,TRBV9,TGTGCCAGCAGCTCGGACAGTTTCGATGGAAACACCATATATTTT,CASSSDSFDGNTIYF
TRBJ1-2,TRBD1,many,TRBV5-1,TGCGCCAGCAGCTTGGCCTTGACAGGGGACTATGGCTACACCTTC,CASSLALTGDYGYTF
TRBJ1-2,NA,many,TRBV12-3/TRBV12-4,TGTGCCAGCAGTTCTCAGTGGCCCAACTATGGCTACACCTTC,CASSSQWPNYGYTF
TRBJ2-7,NA,many,TRBV7-2,TGTGCCAGCAGCTTAAACGGCCTATCCTACGAGCAGTACTTC,CASSLNGLSYEQYF
TRBJ2-7,TRBD2,NA,TRBV28,TGTGCCAGCACTTTGGTGGGAGGGTCTGGCGAGCAGTACTTC,CASTLVGGSGEQYF
TRBJ1-2,NA,many,TRBV28,TGTGCCAGCAGTCCCTTTCCAGATGGCTACACCTTC,CASSPFPDGYTF
TRBJ1-2,NA,many,TRBV7-2,TGTGCCAGCAGCTTAGCGCTCGGGGGACAAGGTGGCTACACCTTC,CASSLALGGQGGYTF
TRBJ1-1,NA,many,TRBV9,TGTGCCAGCAGCGATCCGCAGGGGTTGAACACTGAAGCTTTCTTT,CASSDPQGLNTEAFF
TRBJ2-2,NA,few,TRBV4-3,TGCGCCAGCAGCCAAGATCGGGCGGGACGAACCACCGGGGAGCTGTTTTTT,CASSQDRAGRTTGELFF
TRBJ1-5,NA,many,TRBV27,TGTGCCAGCCCGAAGGGACACGAGGGCTATCAGCCCCAGCATTTT,CASPKGHEGYQPQHF
TRBJ2-7,TRBD2,many,TRBV11-2,TGTGCCAGCAGCTTAAAGAGGGGAGGGCCAACCTACGAGCAGTACTTC,CASSLKRGGPTYEQYF
TRBJ2-7,NA,many,TRBV7-9,TGTGCCAGCAGCGCGGGTGGGGTATCTTCCTCCTACGAGCAGTACTTC,CASSAGGVSSSYEQYF
TRBJ2-2,NA,NA,TRBV6-2/TRBV6-3,TGTGCCAGCAGTCCCCAATACACCGGGGAGCTGTTTTTT,CASSPQYTGELFF
TRBJ2-2,TRBD1,many,TRBV12-3/TRBV12-4,TGTGCCGGGGGGACAGGGTTTCACACCGGGGAGCTGTTTTTT,CAGGTGFHTGELFF
TRBJ2-3,NA,many,TRBV6-2/TRBV6-3,TGTGCCAGCAAACAGCGTTCACTTAGCACAGATACGCAGTATTTT,CASKQRSLSTDTQYF
TRBJ1-2,NA,NA,TRBV19,TGTGCCAGTAGACCGACAGGACTCAACTATGGCTACACCTTC,CASRPTGLNYGYTF
TRBJ2-7,NA,many,TRBV7-2,TGTGCCAGCAGCATAAGTCGAGGCCCCTACGAGCAGTACTTC,CASSISRGPYEQYF
TRBJ2-2,NA,many,TRBV12-3/TRBV12-4,TGTGCCAGCAGCTTCGCAGGTCACACCGGGGAGCTGTTTTTT,CASSFAGHTGELFF
TRBJ2-5,NA,many,TRBV5-5,TGTGCCAGCAGCTTGGGGGGGCCCGGGGAGACCCAGTACTTC,CASSLGGPGETQYF
TRBJ2-4,TRBD1,many,TRBV12-3/TRBV12-4,TGTGCCAGCAGTACGACAGGGATTTTGGGCATTCAGTACTTC,CASSTTGILGIQYF